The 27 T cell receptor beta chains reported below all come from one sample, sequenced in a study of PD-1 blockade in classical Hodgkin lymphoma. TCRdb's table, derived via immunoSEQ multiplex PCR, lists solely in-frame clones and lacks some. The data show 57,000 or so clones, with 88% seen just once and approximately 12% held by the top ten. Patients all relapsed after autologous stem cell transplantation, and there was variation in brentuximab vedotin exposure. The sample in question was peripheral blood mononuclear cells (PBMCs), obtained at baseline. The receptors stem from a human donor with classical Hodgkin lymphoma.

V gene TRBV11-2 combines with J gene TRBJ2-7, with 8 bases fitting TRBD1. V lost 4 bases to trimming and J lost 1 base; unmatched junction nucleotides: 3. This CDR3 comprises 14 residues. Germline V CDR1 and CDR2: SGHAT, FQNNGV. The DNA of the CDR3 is TGTGCCAGCAGCTCCCGGACAGGGTCCTACGAGCAGTACTTC. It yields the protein CASSSRTGSYEQYF.

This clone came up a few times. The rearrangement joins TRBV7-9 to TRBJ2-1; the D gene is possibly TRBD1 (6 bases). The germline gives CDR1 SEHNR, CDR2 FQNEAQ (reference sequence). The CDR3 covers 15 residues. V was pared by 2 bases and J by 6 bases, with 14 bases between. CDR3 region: CASSLSTGIVNEQFF. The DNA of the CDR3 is TGTGCCAGCAGCTTATCCACAGGGATCGTCAATGAGCAGTTCTTC.

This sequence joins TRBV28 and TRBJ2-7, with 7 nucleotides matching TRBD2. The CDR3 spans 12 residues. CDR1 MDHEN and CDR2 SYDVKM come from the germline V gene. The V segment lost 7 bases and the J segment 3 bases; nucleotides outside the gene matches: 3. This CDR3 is CASISGGYEQYF. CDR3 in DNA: TGTGCCAGCATTTCGGGGGGCTACGAGCAGTACTTC.

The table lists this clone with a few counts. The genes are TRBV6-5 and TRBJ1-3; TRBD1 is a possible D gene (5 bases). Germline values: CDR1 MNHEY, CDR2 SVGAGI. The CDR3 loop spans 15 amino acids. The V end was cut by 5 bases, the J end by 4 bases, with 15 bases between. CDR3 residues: CASSNLLGDGNTIYF. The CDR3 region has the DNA TGTGCCAGCAGTAACCTCTTGGGGGACGGAAACACCATATATTTT.

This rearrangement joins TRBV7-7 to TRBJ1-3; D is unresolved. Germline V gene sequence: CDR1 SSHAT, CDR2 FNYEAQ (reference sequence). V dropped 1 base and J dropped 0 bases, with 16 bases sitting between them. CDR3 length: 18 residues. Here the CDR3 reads CASSLGSYRNISGNTIYF. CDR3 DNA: TGTGCCAGCAGCTTAGGATCTTACCGAAACATCTCTGGAAACACCATATATTTT.

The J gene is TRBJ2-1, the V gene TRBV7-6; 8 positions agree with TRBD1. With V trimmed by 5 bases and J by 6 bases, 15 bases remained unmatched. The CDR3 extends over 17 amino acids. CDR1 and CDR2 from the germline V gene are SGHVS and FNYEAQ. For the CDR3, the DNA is TGTGCCAGCAGCCGAAACGTCAGGGGGCGCGTTCTCAATGAGCAGTTCTTC. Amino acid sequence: CASSRNVRGRVLNEQFF.

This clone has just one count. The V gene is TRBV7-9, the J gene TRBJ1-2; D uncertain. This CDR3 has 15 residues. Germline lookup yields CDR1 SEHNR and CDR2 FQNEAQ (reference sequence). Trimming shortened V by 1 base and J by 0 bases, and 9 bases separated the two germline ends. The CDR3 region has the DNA TGTGCCAGCAGCTTAGGCGGCAGTTCTAACTATGGCTACACCTTC. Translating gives CASSLGGSSNYGYTF.

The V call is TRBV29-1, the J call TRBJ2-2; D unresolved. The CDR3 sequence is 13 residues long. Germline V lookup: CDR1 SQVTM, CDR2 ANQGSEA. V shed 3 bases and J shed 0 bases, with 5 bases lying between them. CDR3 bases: TGCAGCGTTGACGTGACGAACACCGGGGAGCTGTTTTTT. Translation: CSVDVTNTGELFF.

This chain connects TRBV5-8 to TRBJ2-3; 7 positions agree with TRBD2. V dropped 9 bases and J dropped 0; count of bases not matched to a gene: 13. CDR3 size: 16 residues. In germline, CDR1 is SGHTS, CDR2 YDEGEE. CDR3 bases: TGTGCCACCGAGACTGAAGCGGGGCTTAGCACAGATACGCAGTATTTT. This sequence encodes CATETEAGLSTDTQYF.

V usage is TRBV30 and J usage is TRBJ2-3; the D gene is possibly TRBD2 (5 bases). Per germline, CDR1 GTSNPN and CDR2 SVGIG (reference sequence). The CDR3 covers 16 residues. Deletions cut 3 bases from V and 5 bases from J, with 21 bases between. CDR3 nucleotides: TGTGCCTGGAGCCCCACCCGGGGTGTTTGGTTAGATACGCAGTATTTT. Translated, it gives CAWSPTRGVWLDTQYF.

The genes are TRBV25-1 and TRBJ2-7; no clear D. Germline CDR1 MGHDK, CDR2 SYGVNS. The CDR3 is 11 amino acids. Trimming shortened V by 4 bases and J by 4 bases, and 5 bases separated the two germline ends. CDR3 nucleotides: TGTGCCAGCAGTGCGTCGTACGAGCAGTACTTC. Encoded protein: CASSASYEQYF.

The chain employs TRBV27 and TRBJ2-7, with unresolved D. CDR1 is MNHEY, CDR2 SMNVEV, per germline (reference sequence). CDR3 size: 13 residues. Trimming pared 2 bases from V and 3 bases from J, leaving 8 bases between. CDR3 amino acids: CASSLAHYYEQYF. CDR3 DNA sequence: TGTGCCAGCAGTTTAGCCCATTACTACGAGCAGTACTTC.

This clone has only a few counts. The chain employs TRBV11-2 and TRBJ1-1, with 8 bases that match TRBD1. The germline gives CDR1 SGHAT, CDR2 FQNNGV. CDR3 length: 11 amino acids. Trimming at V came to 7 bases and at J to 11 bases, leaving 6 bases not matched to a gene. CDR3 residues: CASTSDRVAFF. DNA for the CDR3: TGTGCCAGCACCTCGGACAGGGTGGCTTTCTTT.

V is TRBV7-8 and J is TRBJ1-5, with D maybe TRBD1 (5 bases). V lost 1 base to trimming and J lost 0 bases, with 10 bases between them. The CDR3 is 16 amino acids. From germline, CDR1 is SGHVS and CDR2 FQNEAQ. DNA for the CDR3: TGTGCCAGCAGCTTAGGGACACCCTATAGCAATCAGCCCCAGCATTTT. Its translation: CASSLGTPYSNQPQHF.

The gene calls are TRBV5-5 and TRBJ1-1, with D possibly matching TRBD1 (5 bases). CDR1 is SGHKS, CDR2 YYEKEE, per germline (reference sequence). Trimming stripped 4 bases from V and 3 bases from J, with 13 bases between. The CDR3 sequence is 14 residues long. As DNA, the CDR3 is TGTGCCAGCAGCCCACAGGTGTTGGACACTGAAGCTTTCTTT. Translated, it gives CASSPQVLDTEAFF.

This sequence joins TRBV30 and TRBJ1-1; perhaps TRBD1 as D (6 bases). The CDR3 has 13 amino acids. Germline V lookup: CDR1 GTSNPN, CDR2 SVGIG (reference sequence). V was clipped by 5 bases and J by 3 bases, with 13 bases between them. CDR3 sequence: CAWEAQGHTEAFF. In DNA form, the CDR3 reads TGTGCCTGGGAGGCACAGGGACACACTGAAGCTTTCTTT.

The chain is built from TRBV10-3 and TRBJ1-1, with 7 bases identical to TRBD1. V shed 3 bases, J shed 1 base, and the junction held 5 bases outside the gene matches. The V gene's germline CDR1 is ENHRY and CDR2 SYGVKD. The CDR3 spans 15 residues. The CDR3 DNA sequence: TGTGCCATCAGTGACCCCACAGGGGCGAACACTGAAGCTTTCTTT. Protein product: CAISDPTGANTEAFF.

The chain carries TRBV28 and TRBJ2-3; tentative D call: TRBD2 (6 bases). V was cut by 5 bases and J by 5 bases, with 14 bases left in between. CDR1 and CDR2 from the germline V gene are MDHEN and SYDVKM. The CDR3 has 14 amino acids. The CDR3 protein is CASSPPGVVDTQYF. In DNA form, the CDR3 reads TGTGCCAGCAGTCCCCCGGGGGTGGTAGATACGCAGTATTTT.

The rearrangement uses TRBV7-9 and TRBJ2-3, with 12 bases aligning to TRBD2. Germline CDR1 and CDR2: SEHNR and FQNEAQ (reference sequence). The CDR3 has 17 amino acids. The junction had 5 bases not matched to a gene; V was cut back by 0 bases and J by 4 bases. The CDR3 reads CASSLASSSGGADTQYF. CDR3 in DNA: TGTGCCAGCAGCTTAGCGTCATCTAGCGGGGGGGCAGATACGCAGTATTTT.

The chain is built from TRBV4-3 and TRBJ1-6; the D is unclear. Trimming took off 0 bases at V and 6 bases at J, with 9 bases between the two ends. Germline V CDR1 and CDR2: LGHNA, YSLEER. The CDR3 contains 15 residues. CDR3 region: CASSQDAGFNSPLHF. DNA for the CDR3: TGCGCCAGCAGCCAAGATGCGGGGTTTAATTCACCCCTCCACTTT.

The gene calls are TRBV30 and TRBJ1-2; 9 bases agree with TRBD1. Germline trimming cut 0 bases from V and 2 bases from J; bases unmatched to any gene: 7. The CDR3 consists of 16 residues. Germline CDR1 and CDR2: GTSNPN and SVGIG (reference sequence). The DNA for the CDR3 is TGTGCCTGGAGTGTGGGGGGAACAGGGGGCAACTATGGCTACACCTTC. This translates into CAWSVGGTGGNYGYTF.

CDR3 residues: CASSERRGPGELFF. Here the CDR3 DNA reads TGCGCCAGCAGTGAGAGGCGGGGGCCCGGGGAGCTGTTTTTT. This rearrangement joins TRBV10-1 to TRBJ2-2, with a tentative D call TRBD2 (7 bases). This CDR3 contains 14 residues. Germline CDR1 WNHNN, CDR2 SYGVQD (reference sequence). The ends were cut back, 2 bases at V and 6 bases at J, with 10 bases in the middle.

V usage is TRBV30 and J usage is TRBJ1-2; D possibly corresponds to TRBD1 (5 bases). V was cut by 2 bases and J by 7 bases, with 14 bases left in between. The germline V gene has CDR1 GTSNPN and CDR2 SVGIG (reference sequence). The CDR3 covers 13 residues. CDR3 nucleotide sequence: TGTGCCTGGAGTTGGCGGGGCTCTGGTGGCTACACCTTC. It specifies CAWSWRGSGGYTF.

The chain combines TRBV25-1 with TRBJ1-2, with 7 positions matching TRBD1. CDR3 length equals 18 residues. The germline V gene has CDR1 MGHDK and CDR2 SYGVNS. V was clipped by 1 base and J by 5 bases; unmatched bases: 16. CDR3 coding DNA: TGTGCCAGCAGTGAATTCTCGGACAGGTCAAGTGTGGCGTATGGCTACACCTTC. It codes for CASSEFSDRSSVAYGYTF.

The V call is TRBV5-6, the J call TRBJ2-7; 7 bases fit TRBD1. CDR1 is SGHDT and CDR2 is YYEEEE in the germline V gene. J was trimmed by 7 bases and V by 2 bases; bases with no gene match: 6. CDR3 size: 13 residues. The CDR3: CASSLGGSGEQYF. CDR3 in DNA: TGTGCCAGCAGCTTAGGGGGCTCGGGTGAGCAGTACTTC.

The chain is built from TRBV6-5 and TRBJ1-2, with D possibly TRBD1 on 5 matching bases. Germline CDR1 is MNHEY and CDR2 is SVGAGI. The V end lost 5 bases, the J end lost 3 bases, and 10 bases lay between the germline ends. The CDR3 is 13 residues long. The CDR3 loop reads CASSEVQDYGYTF. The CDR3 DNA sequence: TGTGCCAGCAGTGAAGTACAGGACTATGGCTACACCTTC.

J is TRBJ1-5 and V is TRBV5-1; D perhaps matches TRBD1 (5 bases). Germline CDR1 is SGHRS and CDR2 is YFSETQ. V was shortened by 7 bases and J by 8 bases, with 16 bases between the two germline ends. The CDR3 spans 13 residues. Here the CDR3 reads CASSFQGPEPQHF. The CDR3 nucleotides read TGCGCCAGCTCATTTCAGGGCCCTGAGCCCCAGCATTTT.